This is a list of T cell receptor beta chains from one sample in a study of shared clonotypes between healthy human individuals. TCRdb keeps only in-frame clones here, not all; method: immunoSEQ multiplex PCR. The sample comprises about 2.2 million clones, more than 85% of which are singletons, and under 2% rests with the top ten. Sequencing used naive CD8+ T cells from PBMCs. The receptors stem from a man aged 18 to 30 in good health. Some clones in this sample may be carry-over from other donors' samples. Each CDR3 is given with its conserved first and last residue. A D gene is named only where the DNA matches it firmly. Rows may omit the clone size; those that give it use once, few, many or a size class.

J gene | D gene | V gene | clone size | CDR3 protein | CDR3 DNA
TRBJ2-5 | TRBD1 | TRBV27 | NA | CASSTRTGGGETQYF | TGTGCCAGCAGTACCAGGACAGGGGGTGGGGAGACCCAGTACTTC
TRBJ1-3 | TRBD1 | TRBV28 | NA | CASSYRGPSGNTIYF | TGTGCCAGCAGTTACAGGGGCCCCTCTGGAAACACCATATATTTT
TRBJ2-1 | NA | TRBV28 | NA | CASSLGLASWNNEQFF | TGTGCCAGCAGCCTTGGGCTAGCGTCTTGGAACAATGAGCAGTTCTTC
TRBJ2-3 | TRBD1 | TRBV5-1 | NA | CASSFSPQDRASLIRDTQYF | TGCGCCAGCAGCTTCTCTCCCCAAGACAGGGCATCCCTTATTCGGGATACGCAGTATTTT
TRBJ2-7 | NA | TRBV29-1 | NA | CSVRTTWRGYEQYF | TGCAGCGTCAGAACCACTTGGAGGGGCTACGAGCAGTACTTC
TRBJ1-1 | NA | TRBV7-3 | NA | CASSLAGNTEAFF | TGTGCCAGCAGCTTGGCAGGAAACACTGAAGCTTTCTTT
TRBJ2-5 | NA | TRBV4-2 | NA | CASSQGGGAQYF | TGTGCCAGCAGCCAAGGTGGTGGGGCCCAGTACTTC
TRBJ2-1 | TRBD2 | TRBV2 | NA | CASSEVRLAVLNEQFF | TGTGCCAGCAGTGAAGTCCGACTAGCGGTCTTGAATGAGCAGTTCTTC
TRBJ1-2 | TRBD1 | TRBV28 | NA | CASSLGQTDYGYTF | TGTGCCAGCAGCCTGGGACAGACAGACTATGGCTACACCTTC
TRBJ2-7 | NA | TRBV4-1 | NA | CASSQDGARRYEQYF | TGCGCCAGCAGCCAAGACGGCGCACGTCGGTACGAGCAGTACTTC
TRBJ2-5 | NA | TRBV5-1 | NA | CASSLPGEAETQYF | TGCGCCAGCAGCTTACCAGGGGAGGCGGAGACCCAGTACTTC
TRBJ2-6 | NA | TRBV27 | NA | CASSLMGGVSGANVLTF | TGTGCCAGCAGTTTGATGGGGGGCGTCTCTGGGGCCAACGTCCTGACTTTC
TRBJ2-3 | NA | TRBV2 | NA | CASSESRGGGTDTQYF | TGTGCCAGCAGTGAGTCCAGGGGAGGGGGCACAGATACGCAGTATTTT
TRBJ1-5 | TRBD1 | TRBV27 | NA | CASSPLTGWGNQPQHF | TGTGCCAGCAGTCCCCTGACAGGGTGGGGCAATCAGCCCCAGCATTTT
TRBJ1-5 | NA | TRBV13 | NA | CASSLEGSPRGNQPQHF | TGTGCCAGCAGCTTAGAGGGTAGTCCCCGGGGGAATCAGCCCCAGCATTTT
TRBJ2-1 | TRBD1 | TRBV10-2 | NA | CASSDHGGTGSYNEQFF | TGCGCCAGCAGTGATCATGGGGGGACAGGGAGCTACAATGAGCAGTTCTTC
TRBJ2-7 | NA | TRBV9 | NA | CASSPSGRSSYEQYF | TGTGCCAGCAGCCCATCGGGACGGAGCTCCTACGAGCAGTACTTC
TRBJ1-5 | TRBD1 | TRBV27 | NA | CASSSGGRWGQPQHF | TGTGCCAGCAGTTCAGGGGGCAGGTGGGGTCAGCCCCAGCATTTT
TRBJ2-2 | NA | TRBV7-2 | NA | CASTVLGELFF | TGTGCCAGCACCGTACTCGGGGAGCTGTTTTTT
TRBJ2-2 | NA | TRBV7-8 | NA | CASSFPWGRDTGELFF | TGTGCCAGCAGCTTTCCTTGGGGGAGAGACACCGGGGAGCTGTTTTTT
TRBJ1-2 | TRBD1 | TRBV19 | NA | CASRRAFLVGTANYGYTF | TGTGCCAGTAGACGCGCGTTCTTGGTCGGGACAGCCAACTATGGCTACACCTTC
TRBJ2-1 | TRBD2 | TRBV9 | NA | CASSGGTSGSTEQFF | TGTGCCAGCAGCGGGGGGACTAGCGGGAGCACTGAGCAGTTCTTC
TRBJ1-5 | NA | TRBV7-9 | NA | CASSPGQINQPQHF | TGTGCCAGCAGCCCCGGACAGATCAATCAGCCCCAGCATTTT
TRBJ2-7 | NA | TRBV28 | NA | CASSLGTGGVEQYF | TGTGCCAGCAGTTTAGGCACAGGGGGGGTCGAGCAGTACTTC
TRBJ2-7 | NA | TRBV15 | NA | CATSSLGMPRQYF | TGTGCCACCAGCAGCCTGGGGATGCCCCGGCAGTACTTC
TRBJ2-5 | NA | TRBV7-9 | NA | CASSLVEGKETQYF | TGTGCCAGCAGCTTAGTAGAGGGGAAAGAGACCCAGTACTTC
TRBJ2-1 | NA | TRBV2 | NA | CASSETTSANEQFF | TGTGCCAGCAGTGAGACGACTAGTGCCAATGAGCAGTTCTTC
TRBJ2-3 | NA | TRBV7-9 | once | CASRAASTDTQYF | TGTGCCAGCAGAGCCGCTAGCACAGATACGCAGTATTTT
TRBJ2-2 | NA | TRBV11-3 | NA | CASSLTARGITGELFF | TGTGCCAGCAGCTTAACAGCACGCGGGATTACCGGGGAGCTGTTTTTT
TRBJ1-5 | NA | TRBV7-5 | NA | CVRSLELSQVTRRPDQPQHF | TGTGTCAGAAGCTTAGAACTGTCCCAGGTCACCCGGAGGCCTGATCAGCCCCAGCATTTT
TRBJ2-7 | TRBD2 | TRBV18 | NA | CASSPTSLLAGGPYEQYF | TGTGCCAGCTCACCAACCAGCCTTCTAGCGGGAGGGCCATACGAGCAGTACTTC
TRBJ2-2 | NA | TRBV7-6 | NA | CASSLARGGTNTGELFF | TGTGCCAGCAGCTTAGCGCGAGGGGGAACGAACACCGGGGAGCTGTTTTTT
TRBJ2-1 | TRBD2 | TRBV29-1 | NA | CTRGGRGEQFF | TGCACCCGCGGAGGGAGGGGTGAGCAGTTCTTC
TRBJ1-4 | NA | TRBV4-3 | NA | CASSQDRRAGEKLFF | TGCGCCAGCAGCCAAGATCGAAGGGCGGGGGAAAAACTGTTTTTT
TRBJ2-2 | TRBD1 | TRBV5-1 | NA | CASSLWDSTGELFF | TGCGCCAGCAGCTTGTGGGACAGCACCGGGGAGCTGTTTTTT
TRBJ2-7 | TRBD2 | TRBV27 | NA | CASSLSGLAGEQYF | TGTGCCAGCAGTTTATCGGGACTAGCGGGAGAGCAGTACTTC
TRBJ2-3 | TRBD2 | TRBV4-2 | NA | CASSQVQRETDTQYF | TGTGCCAGCAGCCAAGTGCAGCGGGAAACAGATACGCAGTATTTT
TRBJ2-1 | NA | TRBV19 | few | CASSLLANEQFF | TGTGCCAGTAGTCTTTTGGCCAATGAGCAGTTCTTC
TRBJ2-5 | NA | TRBV18 | NA | CASSPSSRETQYF | TGTGCCAGCTCACCCTCGTCTCGAGAGACCCAGTACTTC
TRBJ2-7 | TRBD2 | TRBV4-2 | NA | CASSQLGTSGIYEQYF | TGTGCCAGCAGCCAACTCGGGACTAGCGGGATCTACGAGCAGTACTTC
TRBJ2-7 | NA | TRBV30 | NA | CAWSGGTYEQYF | TGTGCCTGGAGTGGGGGTACCTACGAGCAGTACTTC
TRBJ2-7 | TRBD2 | TRBV6-6 | NA | CASSLLASYEQYF | TGTGCCAGCAGTCTACTAGCGAGCTACGAGCAGTACTTC
TRBJ2-3 | NA | TRBV29-1 | NA | CSVENDYTDTQYF | TGCAGCGTTGAAAATGACTACACAGATACGCAGTATTTT
TRBJ1-5 | NA | TRBV19 | NA | CASSLRGLNQPQHF | TGTGCCAGTAGCCTTCGGGGTCTGAATCAGCCCCAGCATTTT
TRBJ2-1 | TRBD2 | TRBV4-1 | NA | CASSHPGLAFYNEQFF | TGCGCCAGCAGCCACCCGGGACTAGCGTTTTACAATGAGCAGTTCTTC
TRBJ2-2 | NA | TRBV7-3 | NA | CASSLSIRGELFF | TGTGCCAGCAGCTTATCCATAAGGGGGGAGCTGTTTTTT
TRBJ2-2 | NA | TRBV9 | NA | CASSLPLSSGTMNTGELFF | TGTGCCAGCAGCCTACCGCTATCCTCGGGGACCATGAACACCGGGGAGCTGTTTTTT
TRBJ2-1 | TRBD2 | TRBV4-1 | NA | CASSQLASGIGDEQFF | TGCGCCAGCAGCCAATTAGCTAGCGGGATCGGGGATGAGCAGTTCTTC
TRBJ2-5 | NA | TRBV19 | few | CASSIQETQYF | TGTGCCAGTAGTATCCAAGAGACCCAGTACTTC
TRBJ1-1 | NA | TRBV9 | NA | CASSPGGRPEAFF | TGTGCCAGCAGCCCGGGGGGGAGGCCTGAAGCTTTCTTT
TRBJ1-1 | NA | TRBV14 | NA | CASSHPPEGTEAFF | TGTGCCAGCAGCCACCCACCGGAGGGGACTGAAGCTTTCTTT
TRBJ2-7 | NA | TRBV7-2 | NA | CASSSRLAHQGGYEQYF | TGTGCCAGCAGCTCCCGCCTAGCGCACCAAGGTGGGTACGAGCAGTACTTC
TRBJ1-1 | TRBD1 | TRBV19 | NA | CASSIIPWTGSFTEAFF | TGTGCCAGTAGTATAATCCCCTGGACAGGGAGCTTCACTGAAGCTTTCTTT